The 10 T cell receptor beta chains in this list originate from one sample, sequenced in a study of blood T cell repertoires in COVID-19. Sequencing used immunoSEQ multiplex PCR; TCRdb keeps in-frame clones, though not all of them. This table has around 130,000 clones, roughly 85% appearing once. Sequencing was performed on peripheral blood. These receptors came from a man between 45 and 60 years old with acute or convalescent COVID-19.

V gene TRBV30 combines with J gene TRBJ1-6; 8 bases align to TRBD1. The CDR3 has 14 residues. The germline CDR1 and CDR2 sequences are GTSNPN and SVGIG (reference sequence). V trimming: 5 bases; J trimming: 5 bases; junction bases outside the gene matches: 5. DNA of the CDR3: TGTGCCTGGGGACAGGGTGACCATAATTCACCCCTCCACTTT. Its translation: CAWGQGDHNSPLHF.

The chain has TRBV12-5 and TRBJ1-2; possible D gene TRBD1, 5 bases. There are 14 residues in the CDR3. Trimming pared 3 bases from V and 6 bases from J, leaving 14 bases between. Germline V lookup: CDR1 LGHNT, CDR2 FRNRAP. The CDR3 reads CASGFPGSLDGYTF. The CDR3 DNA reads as TGTGCTAGTGGTTTCCCAGGGTCTTTGGATGGCTACACCTTC.

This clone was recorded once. In nucleotides, the CDR3 is TGTGCCATCAGCGCAACAGGGCAGAACACTGAAGCTTTCTTT. It is translated as CAISATGQNTEAFF. The chain uses TRBV10-3 and TRBJ1-1; perhaps TRBD1 as D (6 bases). Trimming removed 6 bases from V and 1 base from J, with 12 bases in between. This CDR3 has 14 residues. CDR1 is ENHRY, CDR2 SYGVKD, per germline.

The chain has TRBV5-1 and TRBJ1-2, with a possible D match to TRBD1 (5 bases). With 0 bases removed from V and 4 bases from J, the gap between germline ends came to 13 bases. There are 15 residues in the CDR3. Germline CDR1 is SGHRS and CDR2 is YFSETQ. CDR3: CASSLASGVSYGYTF. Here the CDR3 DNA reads TGCGCCAGCAGCTTGGCCTCGGGGGTTTCCTATGGCTACACCTTC.

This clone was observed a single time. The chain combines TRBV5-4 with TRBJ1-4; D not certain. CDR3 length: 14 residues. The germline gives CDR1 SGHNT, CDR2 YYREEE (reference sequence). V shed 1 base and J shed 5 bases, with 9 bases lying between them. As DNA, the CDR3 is TGTGCCAGCAGCTTGTCGTCCAGAAATGAAAAACTGTTTTTT. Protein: CASSLSSRNEKLFF.

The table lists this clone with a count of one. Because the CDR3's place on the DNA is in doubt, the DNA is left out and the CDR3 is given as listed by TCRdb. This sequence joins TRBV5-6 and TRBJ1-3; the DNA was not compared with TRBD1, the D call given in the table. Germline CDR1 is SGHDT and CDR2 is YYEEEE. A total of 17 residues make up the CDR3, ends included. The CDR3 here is CASSLFGPGTLGNTIYF.

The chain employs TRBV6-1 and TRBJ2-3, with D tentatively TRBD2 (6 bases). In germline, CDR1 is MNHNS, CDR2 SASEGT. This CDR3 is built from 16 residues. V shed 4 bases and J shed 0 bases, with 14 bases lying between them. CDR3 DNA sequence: TGTGCCAGCAGTGCGCTGACTAGACCTAGCACAGATACGCAGTATTTT. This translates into CASSALTRPSTDTQYF.

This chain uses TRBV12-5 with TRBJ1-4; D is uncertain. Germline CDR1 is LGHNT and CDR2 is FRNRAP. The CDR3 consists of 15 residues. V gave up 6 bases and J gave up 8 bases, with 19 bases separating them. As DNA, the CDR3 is TGTGCTAGTGGCGAGGGTCCAGAGGGTCTAGAAAAACTGTTTTTT. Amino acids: CASGEGPEGLEKLFF.

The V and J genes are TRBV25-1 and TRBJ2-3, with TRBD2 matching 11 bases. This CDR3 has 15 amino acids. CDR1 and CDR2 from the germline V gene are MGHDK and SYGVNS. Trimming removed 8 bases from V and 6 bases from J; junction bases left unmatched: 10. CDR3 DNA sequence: TGTGCCAGCGCCGATCCGACTAGCGGGGCTGATACGCAGTATTTT. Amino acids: CASADPTSGADTQYF.

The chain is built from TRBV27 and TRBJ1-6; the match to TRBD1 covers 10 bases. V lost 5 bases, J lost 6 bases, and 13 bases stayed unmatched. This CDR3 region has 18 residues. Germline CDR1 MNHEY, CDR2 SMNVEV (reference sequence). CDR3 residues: CASSLTRQGAGGNSPLHF. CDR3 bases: TGTGCCAGCAGTCTCACCCGACAGGGGGCGGGAGGTAATTCACCCCTCCACTTT.